The next 28 T cell receptor beta chains were all read from a single sample in a study of OX40 agonist ivuxolimab in advanced cancers. Generated by immunoSEQ multiplex PCR, the TCRdb table keeps only in-frame clones and is missing some. In the table there are 15,000 or so clones, around 77% of which are singletons. The source material was CD4+ or CD8+ T cells sorted from blood, sampled in a trial of the OX40 agonist ivuxolimab. The source is an adult with an advanced solid tumor such as melanoma, head and neck, liver or kidney cancer.

The V gene is TRBV25-1, the J gene TRBJ2-5; TRBD1 agrees at 7 bases. The ends lost 4 bases at V and 3 bases at J; junction bases unmatched: 14. This CDR3 is built from 17 residues. Per the germline V gene, CDR1 is MGHDK and CDR2 is SYGVNS. CDR3 loop: CASSGSRDSLFEETQYF. For the CDR3, the DNA is TGTGCCAGCAGTGGCTCCCGGGACAGCCTTTTCGAAGAGACCCAGTACTTC.

DNA of the CDR3: TGTGCCAGCAGCTTGGATGGGGGTTTCGAGCAGTACTTC. Residues: CASSLDGGFEQYF. J is TRBJ2-7 and V is TRBV5-6; D is perhaps TRBD1 or TRBD2 (5 bases each). The CDR3 runs to 13 residues. V lost 0 bases to trimming and J lost 6 bases, with 10 bases between them. The germline V gene has CDR1 SGHDT and CDR2 YYEEEE.

This chain joins TRBV19 and TRBJ2-5; D gene ambiguous. CDR3 length: 16 amino acids. CDR1 is LNHDA, CDR2 SQIVND, per germline (reference sequence). The V end lost 3 bases, the J end lost 7 bases, and 21 bases lay between the germline ends. The CDR3 region is CASSIEYPDPSGTQYF. CDR3 in DNA: TGTGCCAGTAGTATCGAGTACCCGGACCCCTCGGGGACCCAGTACTTC. The full variable domain, with the rest looked up from reference TRBV19 and TRBJ2-5, is DGGITQSPKYLFRKEGQNVTLSCEQNLNHDAMYWYRQDPGQGLRLIYYSQIVNDFQKGDIAEGYSVSREKKESFPLTVTSAQKNPTAFYLCASSIEYPDPSGTQYFGPGTRLLVL.

The gene calls are TRBV15 and TRBJ2-7; TRBD1 agrees at 7 bases. CDR3 length equals 17 residues. CDR1 is LNHNV, CDR2 YYDKDF, per germline (reference sequence). With 0 bases clipped from V and 2 bases from J, the junction kept 10 bases outside the gene matches. The CDR3 DNA reads TGTGCCACCAGCAGAGAGAGGTGGTACCAGGGGGCCTACGAGCAGTACTTC. It codes for CATSRERWYQGAYEQYF.

This clone was seen only a few times. The genes are TRBV27 and TRBJ2-1, with a tentative D call TRBD2 (6 bases). Germline CDR1 is MNHEY and CDR2 is SMNVEV (reference sequence). This CDR3 is built from 12 residues. The V gene lost 10 bases and the J gene lost 8 bases, with 15 bases spanning the gap. CDR3 nucleotides: TGTGCCACTTCGGAGGGGAGAGATGAGCAGTTCTTC. This codes for CATSEGRDEQFF.

This chain links TRBV6-5 with TRBJ2-5; 8 nucleotides match TRBD2. V lost 6 bases and J lost 4; bases outside the gene matches: 10. The length of the CDR3 is 15 residues. CDR1 MNHEY and CDR2 SVGAGI come from the germline V gene. The CDR3 is CASSPLSGGSETQYF. The CDR3 DNA follows: TGTGCCAGCAGCCCCCTATCGGGGGGGTCAGAGACCCAGTACTTC.

This clone showed up just a few times. The genes are TRBV6-6 and TRBJ1-2; TRBD1 matches at 7 bases. V lost 6 bases to trimming and J lost 5 bases; unmatched junction nucleotides: 3. Germline V lookup: CDR1 MNHNY, CDR2 SVGAGI (reference sequence). The CDR3 is 12 residues long. The CDR3 DNA follows: TGTGCCAGCAGGGGGACAGTTTATGGCTACACCTTC. Amino acid sequence: CASRGTVYGYTF.

This rearrangement joins TRBV18 to TRBJ2-7; 8 bases fit TRBD1. Germline V gives CDR1 KGHSH, CDR2 LQKENI. CDR3 length equals 15 residues. With V trimmed by 3 bases and J by 2 bases, 6 bases remained unmatched. The CDR3 reads CASSPETGATYEQYF. In DNA form, the CDR3 reads TGTGCCAGCTCACCGGAGACAGGGGCCACCTACGAGCAGTACTTC.

This clone has a single count. The chain uses TRBV4-2 and TRBJ2-7; 8 bases align to TRBD2. The CDR3 consists of 15 residues. Germline-derived CDR1 and CDR2 are LGHNA and YNFKEQ. Trimming took 4 bases from V and 3 from J; bases not matched to a gene: 8. CDR3: CASSPALAGNYEQYF. The CDR3 DNA reads as TGTGCCAGCAGCCCGGCCCTAGCGGGTAACTACGAGCAGTACTTC.

The chain combines TRBV2 with TRBJ2-5; 12 bases line up with TRBD2. CDR1 is SNHLY and CDR2 is FYNNEI in the germline V gene. V was pared by 4 bases and J by 7 bases, with 10 bases of the junction left unmatched. CDR3 length equals 16 residues. CDR3 sequence reads: CASSAITSGRFGTQYF. In DNA, the CDR3 is TGTGCCAGCAGTGCGATAACTAGCGGGAGGTTCGGGACCCAGTACTTC.

CDR3 protein: CASRYKGSWTEAFF. The DNA of the CDR3 is TGTGCCAGCCGTTACAAAGGGAGTTGGACTGAAGCTTTCTTT. The chain employs TRBV28 and TRBJ1-1; D is unclear. The CDR3 is made up of 14 amino acids. Germline CDR1 is MDHEN and CDR2 is SYDVKM. V lost 8 bases and J lost 5, with 18 bases in between.

The chain joins TRBV30 to TRBJ2-7; no reliable D call. V gave up 3 bases and J gave up 2 bases, with 11 bases separating them. There are 13 residues in the CDR3. Per germline, CDR1 GTSNPN and CDR2 SVGIG (reference sequence). The CDR3 here is CAWRGRPTYEQYF. CDR3 sequence (DNA): TGTGCCTGGAGGGGCAGACCGACCTACGAGCAGTACTTC. Combining the CDR3 with reference TRBV30 and TRBJ2-7 gives the whole variable domain SQTIHQWPATLVQPVGSPLSLECTVEGTSNPNLYWYRQAAGRGLQLLFYSVGIGQISSEVPQNLSASRPQDRQFILSSKKLLLSDSGFYLCAWRGRPTYEQYFGPGTRLTVT.

This rearrangement joins TRBV5-6 to TRBJ2-7; weak D call: TRBD1 (6 bases). CDR3 length equals 14 residues. The ends were cut back, 3 bases at V and 6 bases at J, with 16 bases in the middle. The germline CDR1 and CDR2 sequences are SGHDT and YYEEEE. CDR3 DNA sequence: TGTGCCAGCAGCTGGAGACCACAGGGCGGCGAGCAGTACTTC. It yields the protein CASSWRPQGGEQYF.

By share, this clone counts as medium-sized. V usage is TRBV7-2 and J usage is TRBJ2-1, with TRBD2 matching 7 bases. V shed 5 bases, J shed 7 bases, and the junction held 8 bases outside the gene matches. The CDR3 has 14 residues. CDR1 SGHTA and CDR2 FQGNSA come from the germline V gene. The CDR3 DNA reads TGTGCCAGCAGCGCAAGGACTAGATTTAATGAGCAGTTCTTC. This encodes CASSARTRFNEQFF.

The V and J genes are TRBV10-1 and TRBJ1-3, with 9 bases matching TRBD1. The CDR3 loop spans 15 amino acids. J gave up 3 bases and V 10 bases, and 10 bases lay outside the gene matches. Germline CDR1 and CDR2: WNHNN and SYGVQD (reference sequence). The CDR3 region has the DNA TGCGCCAACAAGACAGGGGGGAGTTTTGGAAACACCATATATTTT. This codes for CANKTGGSFGNTIYF.

The rearrangement uses TRBV6-5 and TRBJ1-2; D ambiguous. This CDR3 spans 13 amino acids. Germline V lookup: CDR1 MNHEY, CDR2 SVGAGI. V dropped 0 bases and J dropped 5 bases, with 7 bases sitting between them. As DNA, the CDR3 is TGTGCCAGCAGTTACTCCACCGGTTATGGCTACACCTTC. Its translation is CASSYSTGYGYTF.

CDR3 DNA sequence: TGCGCCAGCAGCCCTCGACTGGATCAAACCCCCGTCAATGAGCAGTTCTTC. Translated, it gives CASSPRLDQTPVNEQFF. This sequence joins TRBV5-1 and TRBJ2-1; no clear D gene. V shed 4 bases and J shed 6 bases, with 23 bases lying between them. CDR1 is SGHRS, CDR2 YFSETQ, per germline. This CDR3 spans 17 amino acids. Together with reference TRBV5-1 and TRBJ2-1, the CDR3 gives the full variable domain: KAGVTQTPRYLIKTRGQQVTLSCSPISGHRSVSWYQQTPGQGLQFLFEYFSETQRNKGNFPGRFSGRQFSNSRSEMNVSTLELGDSALYLCASSPRLDQTPVNEQFFGPGTRLTVL.

The V and J genes are TRBV2 and TRBJ2-1; 9 bases line up with TRBD2. Germline loops: CDR1 SNHLY, CDR2 FYNNEI. The CDR3 extends over 14 amino acids. Unmatched junction bases numbered 8, after V lost 6 bases and J lost 8 bases. In nucleotides, the CDR3 is TGTGCCAGCAGGGGAGAGCGGGGGGTAGATGAGCAGTTCTTC. It translates to CASRGERGVDEQFF.

The chain has TRBV14 and TRBJ1-1; D is possibly TRBD1 (6 bases). The V end was cut by 0 bases, the J end by 7 bases, with 12 bases between. The CDR3 runs 14 residues. In germline, CDR1 is SGHDN, CDR2 FVKESK. The chain's CDR3 is CASSQEDPRGEAFF. The CDR3 nucleotides are TGTGCCAGCAGCCAAGAAGATCCCAGGGGTGAAGCTTTCTTT.

The chain combines TRBV7-6 with TRBJ2-2, with D maybe TRBD2 (5 bases). Germline V lookup: CDR1 SGHVS, CDR2 FNYEAQ. The CDR3 is 12 amino acids. V was trimmed by 5 bases and J by 8 bases, leaving 9 bases between them. CDR3 coding DNA: TGTGCCAGCAGCCCCCCGGGAGGGGAGCTGTTTTTT. Its translation: CASSPPGGELFF.

The DNA of the CDR3 is TGTGCCACCCAGGGGGAGTCCTACGAGCAGTACTTC. Encoded protein: CATQGESYEQYF. This chain connects TRBV7-9 to TRBJ2-7; 7 bases are shared with TRBD1. V shed 10 bases, J shed 1 base, and the junction held 4 bases outside the gene matches. This CDR3 has 12 amino acids. CDR1 SEHNR and CDR2 FQNEAQ come from the germline V gene (reference sequence). Based on the CDR3 plus reference TRBV7-9 and TRBJ2-7, the full variable domain is DTGVSQNPRHKITKRGQNVTFRCDPISEHNRLYWYRQTLGQGPEFLTYFQNEAQLEKSRLLSDRFSAERPKGSFSTLEIQRTEQGDSAMYLCATQGESYEQYFGPGTRLTVT.

V is TRBV6-6 and J is TRBJ2-7, with D perhaps matching TRBD2 (5 bases). V lost 5 bases, J lost 9 bases, and 20 bases lay in between. Germline V gene sequence: CDR1 MNHNY, CDR2 SVGAGI (reference sequence). The CDR3 contains 14 residues. The CDR3 region is CASSPVDSPGMQYF. The CDR3 coding sequence is TGTGCCAGCAGTCCCGTGGACTCTCCTGGGATGCAGTACTTC.

The chain couples TRBV6-1 to TRBJ2-1; 8 bases fit TRBD2. With V trimmed by 5 bases and J by 7 bases, 10 bases remained unmatched. Per germline, CDR1 MNHNS and CDR2 SASEGT. The CDR3 consists of 15 residues. In DNA form, the CDR3 reads TGTGCCAGCAGTTTTTCAGCGGGAGAGTGGAATGAGCAGTTCTTC. Protein: CASSFSAGEWNEQFF.

The chain has TRBV28 and TRBJ2-7, with 9 nucleotides matching TRBD1. The J segment lost 3 bases and the V segment lost 5 bases, leaving 2 bases of the junction unmatched. The CDR3 length is 13 residues. CDR1 is MDHEN, CDR2 SYDVKM, per germline. The CDR3 loop reads CASSLTGGYEQYF. CDR3 DNA sequence: TGTGCCAGCAGTCTGACAGGGGGCTACGAGCAGTACTTC.

Within the sample, this clone is medium-sized. The chain recombines TRBV4-1 with TRBJ1-1; D gene uncertain. The CDR3 loop spans 18 amino acids. Germline CDR1 and CDR2: MGHRA and YSYEKL. With 4 bases removed from V and 1 base from J, the gap between germline ends came to 22 bases. The CDR3 region is CASSLSGGRTRRNTEAFF. CDR3 sequence (DNA): TGCGCCAGCAGCCTATCGGGTGGGAGAACTAGACGGAACACTGAAGCTTTCTTT.

This chain uses TRBV27 with TRBJ1-1, with a weak D call TRBD1 (6 bases). This CDR3 region has 12 residues. Deletions cut 5 bases from V and 5 bases from J, with 9 bases between. The V gene's germline CDR1 is MNHEY and CDR2 SMNVEV (reference sequence). CDR3 residues: CASSPGQTEAFF. CDR3 in DNA: TGTGCCAGCAGTCCTGGACAGACTGAAGCTTTCTTT.

This chain connects TRBV7-8 to TRBJ2-5, with a tentative D call TRBD2 (5 bases). The V gene's germline CDR1 is SGHVS and CDR2 FQNEAQ. The CDR3 contains 14 residues. V was shortened by 5 bases and J by 5 bases, with 15 bases between the two germline ends. The CDR3 region is CASSRGLYRETQYF. In DNA form, the CDR3 reads TGTGCCAGCAGCCGAGGACTGTACCGCGAGACCCAGTACTTC.

The J gene is TRBJ2-7, the V gene TRBV10-1; the D gene is possibly TRBD2 (7 bases). The CDR3 is 12 amino acids. Trimming shortened V by 3 bases and J by 5 bases, and 8 bases separated the two germline ends. The germline gives CDR1 WNHNN, CDR2 SYGVQD (reference sequence). The CDR3 spells CASSEGGDEQYF. The CDR3 nucleotides read TGCGCCAGCAGTGAAGGGGGGGACGAGCAGTACTTC.